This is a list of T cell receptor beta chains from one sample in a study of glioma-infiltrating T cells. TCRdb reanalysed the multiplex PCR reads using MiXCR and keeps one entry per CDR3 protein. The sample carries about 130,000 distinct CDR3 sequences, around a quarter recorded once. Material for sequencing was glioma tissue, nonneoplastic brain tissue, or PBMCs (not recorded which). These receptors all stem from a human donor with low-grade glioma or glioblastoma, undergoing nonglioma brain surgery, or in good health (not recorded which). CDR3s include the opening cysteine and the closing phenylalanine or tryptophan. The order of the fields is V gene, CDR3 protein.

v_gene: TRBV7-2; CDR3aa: CASSSQGYGYTF
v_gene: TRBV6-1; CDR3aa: CASSAAGTDEKLFF
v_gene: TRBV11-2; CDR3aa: CASSLTMWYQETQYF
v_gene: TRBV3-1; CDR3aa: CASSQDGAGSTDTQYF
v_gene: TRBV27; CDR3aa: CASSFNRGYTEAFF
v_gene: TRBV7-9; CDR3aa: CASSTVGGGPYNEQFF
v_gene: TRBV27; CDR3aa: CASSLSGEEETQYF
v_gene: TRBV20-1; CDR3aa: CSARDGGGEGNTIYF
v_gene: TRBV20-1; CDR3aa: CSAITQGNTEAFF
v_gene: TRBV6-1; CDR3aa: CASSDLFRAQYF
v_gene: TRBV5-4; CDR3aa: CASSLGDRGRDTEAFF
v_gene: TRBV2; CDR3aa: CASSVQDYHGYTF
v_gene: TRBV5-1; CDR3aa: CASILVPAGHQETQYF
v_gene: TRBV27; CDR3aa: CASSPQGTYTEAFF
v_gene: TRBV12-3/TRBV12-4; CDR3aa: CASSLLAGAPGTGELFF
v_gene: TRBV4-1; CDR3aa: CASSPAEGQPQHF
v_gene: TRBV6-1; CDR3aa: CASSQDLGLRETQYF
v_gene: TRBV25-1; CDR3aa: CATRSSGNAIYF
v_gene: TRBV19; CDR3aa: CASSTRGNTEAFF
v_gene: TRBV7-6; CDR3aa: CASSWGAGGPTDTQYF
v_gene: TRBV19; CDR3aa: CASSVVGDSPLHF
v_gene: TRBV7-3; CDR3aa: CASSLRRETEAFF
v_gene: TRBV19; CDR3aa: CASSISGRYQETQYF
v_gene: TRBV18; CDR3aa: CASSPDLLPGNTEAFF
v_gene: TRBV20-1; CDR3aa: CSARDESADTQYF
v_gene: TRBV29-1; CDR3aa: CSAFALASYNEQFF
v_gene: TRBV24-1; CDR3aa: CATSDSTGHRTNTGELFF
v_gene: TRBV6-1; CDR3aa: CASSLLGQGANEQFF
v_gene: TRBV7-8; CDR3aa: CASSLEIGAPGNTIYF
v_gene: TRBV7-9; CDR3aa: CASSVVRDTEAFF
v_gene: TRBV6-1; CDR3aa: CASRLVVNTEAFF
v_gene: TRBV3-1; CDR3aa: CASSQVGVGNTIYF
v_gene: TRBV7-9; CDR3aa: CASSHGLAQPSSYNEQFF
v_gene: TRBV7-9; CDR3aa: CASSLTGPRGDTQYF
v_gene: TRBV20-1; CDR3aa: CSASRRRRAASSNQPQHF